The rows below give T cell receptor beta chains drawn from one sample of a study of spatial heterogeneity in lung cancer. From the 5' RACE reads, TCRdb called clonotypes with MiXCR, one entry per CDR3 protein. The sample has 30,000 to 45,000 distinct CDR3 sequences, around 5.2% seen once. Sequenced here: PBMCs, sampled at surgery. The receptor set was obtained from a female donor with early-stage non-small cell lung cancer. Each CDR3 is given with its conserved first and last residue. Each record gives: CDR3 length, J gene, clone size, V gene, D gene, CDR3 protein, CDR3 DNA. A D gene is named only where the DNA matches it firmly. Clone sizes are given selectively: once, few, many, or a class where the clone is expanded.

15,TRBJ2-5,many,TRBV7-2,-,CASSLAAQPTETQYF,TGTGCCAGCAGCTTAGCTGCCCAACCCACGGAGACCCAGTACTTC
15,TRBJ2-7,many,TRBV24-1,-,CATSPTAAGLGEQYF,TGTGCCACCAGTCCGACCGCCGCGGGGCTGGGCGAGCAGTACTTC
12,TRBJ2-7,many,TRBV30,-,CAWSAGGTSRYF,TGTGCCTGGAGTGCTGGGGGGACCTCGCGGTACTTC
13,TRBJ2-3,many,TRBV20-1,-,CSADPQGTDTQYF,TGCAGTGCGGATCCTCAGGGTACAGATACGCAGTATTTT
15,TRBJ2-5,many,TRBV7-9,-,CASSLAGGPRETQYF,TGTGCCAGCAGCTTAGCGGGGGGGCCCCGGGAGACCCAGTACTTC
15,TRBJ2-1,many,TRBV27,-,CASSLDGREWMEQFF,TGTGCCAGCAGTTTAGACGGACGGGAGTGGATGGAGCAGTTCTTC
14,TRBJ2-4,few,TRBV15,-,CATSRPGPGNIQYF,TGTGCCACCAGCAGGCCGGGACCTGGAAACATTCAGTACTTC
15,TRBJ2-5,many,TRBV9,-,CASSVVSSYGETQYF,TGTGCCAGCAGCGTAGTGTCCTCCTACGGGGAGACCCAGTACTTC
11,TRBJ2-7,medium-sized,TRBV12-3/TRBV12-4,-,CASSLGVEQYF,TGTGCCAGCAGTCTTGGGGTGGAGCAGTACTTC
16,TRBJ2-7,many,TRBV19,-,CASHGTGLFDSYEQYF,TGTGCCAGCCATGGGACGGGCCTTTTTGACTCCTACGAGCAGTACTTC
13,TRBJ2-5,-,TRBV12-3/TRBV12-4,-,CASSSTGQETQYF,TGTGCCAGCAGTTCGACGGGCCAAGAGACCCAGTACTTC
14,TRBJ2-7,many,TRBV14,-,CASSTTRGSYEQYF,TGTGCCAGCAGCACCACCCGGGGGTCCTACGAGCAGTACTTC
16,TRBJ1-4,-,TRBV20-1,-,CSARGISRTTNEKLFF,TGCAGTGCTAGAGGCATCAGCCGTACAACTAATGAAAAACTGTTTTTT
13,TRBJ1-2,-,TRBV10-2,-,CASSVQASYGYTF,TGCGCCAGCAGTGTACAGGCTAGCTATGGCTACACCTTC
14,TRBJ2-5,many,TRBV7-8,-,CASSSGQTQETQYF,TGTGCCAGCAGCTCCGGACAGACCCAAGAGACCCAGTACTTC
14,TRBJ1-3,many,TRBV12-3/TRBV12-4,-,CASSLGGSGNTIYF,TGTGCCAGCAGTTTAGGGGGCTCTGGAAACACCATATATTTT
15,TRBJ1-6,many,TRBV20-1,TRBD1,CSAPDRGSYNSPLHF,TGCAGTGCCCCGGACAGGGGCTCCTATAATTCACCCCTCCACTTT
14,TRBJ2-3,-,TRBV18,-,CASSPSGSTDTQYF,TGTGCCAGCTCACCGAGCGGAAGCACAGATACGCAGTATTTT
12,TRBJ1-2,-,TRBV10-3,-,CAISAGNYGYTF,TGTGCCATCAGTGCGGGCAACTATGGCTACACCTTC
15,TRBJ1-2,many,TRBV9,-,CASSVDRDPNYGYTF,TGTGCCAGCAGCGTCGACCGGGACCCTAACTATGGCTACACCTTC
15,TRBJ2-2,many,TRBV7-8,TRBD1,CASRSGTGSTGELFF,TGTGCCAGCAGGAGTGGGACAGGGAGCACCGGGGAGCTGTTTTTT
15,TRBJ2-3,many,TRBV5-1,-,CASSLLEGSTDTQYF,TGCGCCAGCAGCTTGCTGGAGGGGTCCACAGATACGCAGTATTTT
15,TRBJ2-5,many,TRBV2,TRBD2,CASSELAGTQETQYF,TGTGCCAGCAGTGAACTAGCGGGGACCCAAGAGACCCAGTACTTC
15,TRBJ2-1,few,TRBV20-1,-,CSARDPGRNGDEQFF,TGCAGTGCTAGAGATCCCGGGAGAAATGGAGATGAGCAGTTCTTC
16,TRBJ2-7,few,TRBV28,-,CASSLPLASSIYEQYF,TGTGCCAGCAGTTTACCCCTAGCCTCCTCTATTTACGAGCAGTACTTC
13,TRBJ2-7,few,TRBV3-1,-,CASSPRDPYEQYF,TGTGCCAGCAGCCCCCGGGACCCATACGAGCAGTACTTC
14,TRBJ1-2,many,TRBV11-2,TRBD1,CASSLGDRNYGYTF,TGTGCCAGCAGCTTGGGGGACAGGAATTATGGCTACACCTTC
14,TRBJ1-2,-,TRBV7-2,-,CASSLVFPNYGYTF,TGTGCCAGCAGCTTAGTTTTTCCGAACTATGGCTACACCTTC
16,TRBJ2-3,few,TRBV7-2,TRBD2,CASSLGRTSGGDTQYF,TGTGCCAGCAGCTTAGGCCGGACTAGCGGGGGGGATACGCAGTATTTT
12,TRBJ2-3,many,TRBV20-1,-,CSAGDYPDTQYF,TGCAGTGCAGGTGACTACCCAGATACGCAGTATTTT
23,TRBJ2-3,-,TRBV13,TRBD2,CASSQTGKVGLAGPGFSTDTQYF,TGTGCCAGCAGTCAGACGGGGAAAGTGGGACTAGCGGGGCCTGGATTTAGCACAGATACGCAGTATTTT
16,TRBJ2-1,many,TRBV5-1,-,CASSLFSGSSYNEQFF,TGCGCCAGCAGCTTGTTCTCGGGGAGCTCGTACAATGAGCAGTTCTTC
17,TRBJ1-6,many,TRBV4-1,-,CASSPQHLGRINSPLHF,TGCGCCAGCAGCCCTCAACATCTCGGACGTATTAATTCACCCCTCCACTTT
16,TRBJ1-5,many,TRBV2,-,CASSDWGLGSNQPQHF,TGTGCCAGCAGTGATTGGGGGCTGGGGAGCAATCAGCCCCAGCATTTT
16,TRBJ2-1,-,TRBV2,-,CGSELGGLSSYNEQFF,TGTGGCAGTGAACTTGGGGGTCTTAGCTCCTACAATGAGCAGTTCTTC
17,TRBJ2-3,many,TRBV5-4,TRBD2,CASSHTSGGAGTDTQYF,TGTGCCAGCAGCCACACTAGCGGGGGGGCAGGCACAGATACGCAGTATTTT
18,TRBJ1-6,many,TRBV11-2,TRBD1,CASSPRTGLGSYNSPLHF,TGTGCCAGCAGCCCACGGACAGGCCTGGGGTCCTATAATTCACCCCTCCACTTT
18,TRBJ1-5,many,TRBV20-1,TRBD1,CSARDRDRTYYSNQPQHF,TGCAGTGCTAGGGACCGGGACAGGACCTATTATAGCAATCAGCCCCAGCATTTT
17,TRBJ1-1,many,TRBV27,TRBD1,CASSPPGTGVDSTEAFF,TGTGCCAGCAGTCCACCCGGGACAGGGGTAGATAGCACTGAAGCTTTCTTT
19,TRBJ2-5,many,TRBV3-1,TRBD2,CASSPRETSGRALEETQYF,TGTGCCAGCAGCCCCCGGGAGACTAGCGGGAGAGCTCTGGAAGAGACCCAGTACTTC
13,TRBJ2-5,many,TRBV20-1,TRBD2,CSLTSGRAGTQYF,TGCAGTTTAACTAGCGGGAGGGCAGGGACCCAGTACTTC
14,TRBJ2-3,many,TRBV6-5,TRBD1,CASRFGTGSDTQYF,TGTGCCAGCAGATTCGGGACAGGGTCAGATACGCAGTATTTT
13,TRBJ2-1,many,TRBV27,-,CASRPSSYNEQFF,TGTGCCAGCCGGCCGAGCTCCTACAATGAGCAGTTCTTC
15,TRBJ2-3,many,TRBV4-2,-,CASSQAAALTDTQYF,TGTGCCAGCAGCCAAGCGGCCGCTTTAACAGATACGCAGTATTTT
14,TRBJ1-5,few,TRBV12-3/TRBV12-4,-,CASSRTTVDQPQHF,TGTGCCAGCAGCCGGACTACAGTAGATCAGCCCCAGCATTTT
16,TRBJ2-3,few,TRBV7-6,TRBD2,CASSPAGGVSTDTQYF,TGTGCCAGCAGCCCGGCGGGGGGAGTTAGCACAGATACGCAGTATTTT
15,TRBJ2-2,many,TRBV7-9,TRBD1,CASSQRDRGPGELFF,TGTGCCAGCAGCCAGAGGGACAGGGGGCCCGGGGAGCTGTTTTTT
14,TRBJ1-1,-,TRBV18,TRBD1,CASSANRGLTEAFF,TGTGCCAGCTCAGCCAACAGGGGGCTGACTGAAGCTTTCTTT
11,TRBJ2-7,few,TRBV20-1,-,CSAGSQYEQYF,TGCAGTGCCGGCTCTCAGTACGAGCAGTACTTC
17,TRBJ2-5,many,TRBV10-3,TRBD1,CAISEEWGSGGQETQYF,TGTGCCATCAGTGAGGAATGGGGATCAGGGGGACAAGAGACCCAGTACTTC
17,TRBJ2-3,many,TRBV9,TRBD2,CASSGIAGVAYTDTQYF,TGTGCCAGCAGCGGTATAGCGGGGGTCGCTTACACAGATACGCAGTATTTT
16,TRBJ2-2,many,TRBV20-1,TRBD2,CSARDRTRGGSGELFF,TGCAGTGCTAGAGATCGGACTAGGGGAGGATCCGGGGAGCTGTTTTTT
15,TRBJ2-3,many,TRBV7-9,TRBD2,CASSIAGESTDTQYF,TGTGCCAGCAGCATAGCGGGAGAAAGCACAGATACGCAGTATTTT
14,TRBJ1-1,medium-sized,TRBV12-3/TRBV12-4,-,CASSIWTENTEAFF,TGTGCCAGCAGTATATGGACGGAGAACACTGAAGCTTTCTTT
16,TRBJ2-4,many,TRBV28,-,CASRGFTSFRGNIQYF,TGTGCCAGCAGGGGGTTTACCTCTTTTAGGGGAAACATTCAGTACTTC